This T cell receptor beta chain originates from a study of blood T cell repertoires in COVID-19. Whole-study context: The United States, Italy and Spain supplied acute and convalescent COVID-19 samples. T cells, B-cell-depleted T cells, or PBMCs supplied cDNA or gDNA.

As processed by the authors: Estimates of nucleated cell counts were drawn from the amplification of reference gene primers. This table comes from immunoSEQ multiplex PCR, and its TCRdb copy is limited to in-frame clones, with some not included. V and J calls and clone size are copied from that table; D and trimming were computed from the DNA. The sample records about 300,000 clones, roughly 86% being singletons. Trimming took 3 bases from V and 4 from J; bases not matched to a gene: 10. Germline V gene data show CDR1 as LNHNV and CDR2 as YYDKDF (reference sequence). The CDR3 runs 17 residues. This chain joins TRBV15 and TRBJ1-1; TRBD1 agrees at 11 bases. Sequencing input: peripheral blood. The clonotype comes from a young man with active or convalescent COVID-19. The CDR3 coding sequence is TGTGCCACCAGCAGGGGACGTTCGGGGACAGGGGGCACTGAAGCTTTCTTT. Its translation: CATSRGRSGTGGTEAFF.